The following is a T cell receptor beta chain sequence with its context. Its antigen is still unknown. The time point denotes: baseline pretreatment blood. The treatment denotes: 15 Gy SBRT to primary tumor, nephrectomy 4 weeks later. The data were produced by immunoSEQ multiplex PCR, yet TCRdb's version contains in-frame clones alone and is incomplete. The sample consists of 95,000 to 150,000 clones, 80% to 85% of them appearing once. This specimen comes from a study of radiation and T cells in renal cell carcinoma. Study-level background: Nephrectomy followed 15 Gy stereotactic body radiation by 4 weeks. Regarding the study as a whole: From baseline, blood top tumor clonotypes peaked at 2 weeks post-radiation. Without pretreatment biopsies, baseline tumor clonotype presence was undetermined.

CDR1 is SNHLY and CDR2 is FYNNEI in the germline V gene. Trimming stripped 6 bases from V and 5 bases from J, with 7 bases between. The CDR3 covers 11 residues. The rearrangement uses TRBV2 and TRBJ1-2; tentative D call: TRBD1 (5 bases). This sample comprised blood, obtained from a patient whose treatment included radiotherapy and nephrectomy. This sequence originates from a woman in her sixties or seventies with renal cell carcinoma. CDR3 in DNA: TGTGCCAGCAGAGAGGGGTATGGCTACACCTTC. As protein: CASREGYGYTF.